This T cell receptor (beta chain) was identified in a study of blood T cell repertoires in COVID-19. Study details: Samples representing acute and convalescent COVID-19 were sourced from the United States, Italy and Spain. The cDNA or gDNA used as material had been derived from T cells, B-cell-depleted T cells, or PBMCs.

In the authors' workflow: Reference gene primers were amplified, and this amplification served to estimate nucleated cell counts. Assay used: immunoSEQ multiplex PCR; TCRdb lists only in-frame clones, some missing. From that table come the V and J calls and clone size; the DNA was used to work out D and trimming. The sample shows nearly 80,000 clones, roughly 80% of them seen only once. Germline-derived CDR1 and CDR2 are LNHNV and YYDKDF (reference sequence). The CDR3 has 18 amino acids. V gave up 5 bases and J gave up 0 bases; unmatched junction bases: 11. The sample holds one count of this clone. The gene calls are TRBV15 and TRBJ2-1, with 9 bases aligning to TRBD2. Sequenced: peripheral blood. The origin of this receptor is a woman aged 70 to 79 with acute or convalescent COVID-19. CDR3: CATSGGGSGSYSYNEQFF. CDR3 DNA sequence: TGTGCCACCAGCGGTGGGGGTAGCGGGAGTTACTCCTACAATGAGCAGTTCTTC.